Each of the 11 T cell receptor beta chains below was sequenced from the same sample in a study of beta chain features in type 1 diabetes (dated by TCRdb to 2016 to 2019). The antigens of these receptors remain unknown. The investigation overall reported the following: Type 1 diabetes patients showed a moderate but significant shortening of TCRB CDR3 length in all four CD4+ subsets.

Library method: the immunoSEQ multiplex PCR assay. The entire amount of isolated RNA was reverse transcribed using the High Capacity cDNA Reverse Transcription Kit, so the sequenced TCRB transcripts were expressed ones. TCRdb re-hosts the immuneACCESS table, in-frame sequences only. Its copies lack some clones; in the studies checked, an unresolved V gene accounts for under half of them, and the cause for the rest is not known. The sample table records almost 350,000 clones; 9.3% of these occur just once. In total, the top ten clones hold roughly 1% of the sample. Specimen: central memory CD4+ T cells from blood. The receptors derive from a man aged 25 to 45 with type 1 diabetes.

The table lists this clone with a few counts. The chain is built from TRBV9 and TRBJ1-2; no clear D. This CDR3 region has 14 residues. V was cut by 0 bases and J by 7 bases, with 13 bases left in between. Germline CDR1 is SGDLS and CDR2 is YYNGEE. The CDR3 DNA reads as TGTGCCAGCAGCGTAGAGAACAGCCCCACTGGCTACACCTTC. Its translation: CASSVENSPTGYTF.

This clone was seen more than once but under ten times. The same CDR3 can be traced to other DNA sequences in this sample. This chain links TRBV7-9 with TRBJ1-6; tentatively, D is TRBD1 (6 bases). CDR3 size: 15 residues. Between the trimmed V and J ends, which lost 3 bases and 8 bases, there was a span of 14 bases. Looked up from germline, CDR1 is SEHNR and CDR2 is FQNEAQ (reference sequence). CDR3 nucleotide sequence: TGTGCCAGCAGCTTCGATCGAGGGGGGGATTCACCCCTCCACTTT. This codes for CASSFDRGGDSPLHF.

This clone was seen a few times. V gene TRBV7-9 combines with J gene TRBJ1-2, with D unclear. With 5 bases removed from V and 5 bases from J, the gap between germline ends came to 18 bases. This CDR3 has 15 amino acids. The germline gives CDR1 SEHNR, CDR2 FQNEAQ (reference sequence). Here the CDR3 DNA reads TGTGCCAGCAGCCTCAACATGGACCGGGGATATGGCTACACCTTC. Its translation: CASSLNMDRGYGYTF.

In this sample, this clone turned up a few times. V is TRBV7-2 and J is TRBJ2-3; TRBD2 matches 7 bases. Germline assignment: CDR1 SGHTA and CDR2 FQGNSA. The CDR3 has 15 amino acids. J was trimmed by 4 bases and V by 1 base; bases with no gene match: 5. The CDR3 here is CASSLGTRGADTQYF. Written as DNA, the CDR3 is TGTGCCAGCAGCTTAGGGACTAGAGGGGCAGATACGCAGTATTTT.

This clone appeared a few times. Just one base apart from a much larger clone, this may be a read error. The rearrangement joins TRBV11-2 to TRBJ2-5; no clear D gene. Germline CDR1 SGHAT, CDR2 FQNNGV. The V end was cut by 1 base, the J end by 5 bases, with 2 bases between. The CDR3 contains 11 residues. The CDR3 DNA follows: TGTGCCAGCAGCTTAGTCGAGACCCAGTACTTC. It translates to CASSLVETQYF.

This clone was counted only a few times. The chain links TRBV7-2 to TRBJ2-1, with a tentative D call TRBD1 (6 bases). Looked up from germline, CDR1 is SGHTA and CDR2 is FQGNSA. The CDR3 runs 13 residues. Trimming took 4 bases from V and 5 from J, leaving 9 bases between them. Here the CDR3 reads CASSWGTNNEQFF. CDR3 sequence (DNA): TGTGCCAGCAGCTGGGGGACAAACAATGAGCAGTTCTTC.

The V call is TRBV6-5, the J call TRBJ1-5; D is perhaps TRBD1 (5 bases). CDR3 size: 15 residues. From germline, CDR1 is MNHEY and CDR2 SVGAGI. V gave up 3 bases and J gave up 3 bases, with 12 bases separating them. The CDR3 loop reads CASSYETVFNQPQHF. The CDR3 DNA reads TGTGCCAGCAGTTATGAGACAGTTTTCAATCAGCCCCAGCATTTT.

The chain carries TRBV6-5 and TRBJ1-2; D perhaps matches TRBD1 (6 bases). V was cut by 6 bases and J by 4 bases, with 12 bases left in between. CDR1 is MNHEY and CDR2 is SVGAGI in the germline V gene. The CDR3 runs to 13 residues. CDR3 DNA: TGTGCCAGCAGCTCGGACAGAACCTATGGCTACACCTTC. This codes for CASSSDRTYGYTF.

This clone has ten or more counts. The chain employs TRBV2 and TRBJ1-1; unclear D gene. The germline CDR1 and CDR2 sequences are SNHLY and FYNNEI. This CDR3 is built from 14 residues. V was shortened by 4 bases and J by 5 bases, with 14 bases between the two germline ends. DNA of the CDR3: TGTGCCAGCAGTGTGATAGAGTTGAGGACTGAAGCTTTCTTT. It translates to CASSVIELRTEAFF.

This clone occurred a few times. The chain links TRBV2 to TRBJ2-3; 13 nucleotides match TRBD2. Germline assignment: CDR1 SNHLY and CDR2 FYNNEI. V gave up 6 bases and J gave up 0 bases; unmatched junction bases: 3. This CDR3 is built from 16 residues. CDR3 nucleotide sequence: TGTGCCAGCAGCGGGACTAGCGGGGCGAGCACAGATACGCAGTATTTT. Translating gives CASSGTSGASTDTQYF. The complete variable domain, with remaining parts taken from reference TRBV2 and TRBJ2-3, reads EPEVTQTPSHQVTQMGQEVILRCVPISNHLYFYWYRQILGQKVEFLVSFYNNEISEKSEIFDDQFSVERPDGSNFTLKIRSTKLEDSAMYFCASSGTSGASTDTQYFGPGTRLTVL.

The rearrangement uses TRBV5-1 and TRBJ2-5; TRBD2 aligns across 7 bases. The germline V gene encodes CDR1 SGHRS and CDR2 YFSETQ. The CDR3 length is 16 residues. J gave up 5 bases and V 1 base, and 11 bases lay outside the gene matches. CDR3 sequence reads: CASSLSGERGRETQYF. The CDR3 DNA reads TGCGCCAGCAGCTTGAGTGGTGAGCGGGGTCGGGAGACCCAGTACTTC.